What follows describes a single TCR beta chain. Libraries were prepared by immunoSEQ multiplex PCR; TCRdb keeps only in-frame clonotypes and omits some of them. The data show tens of thousands of clones, roughly 82% seen once. The record originates from a study of blood T cell repertoires in COVID-19. The sample consisted of peripheral blood. The TCR originated in a woman of 80 years or more with acute or convalescent COVID-19.

CDR3 DNA sequence: TGTGCCAGCAGAACTGAGCTAGCGGGAGTAGAGTACTTC. Protein sequence: CASRTELAGVEYF. The chain employs TRBV12-3 or TRBV12-4 and TRBJ2-7, with 10 bases matching TRBD2. Unmatched junction bases numbered 10, after V lost 6 bases and J lost 11 bases. The CDR3 totals 13 residues.